These T cell receptor beta chains were read from a single sample in a study of blood T cell repertoires in COVID-19. The method was immunoSEQ multiplex PCR; TCRdb's version includes in-frame clones alone and lacks a portion of them. The data contain 200,000 to 300,000 clones, around 87% of them singletons. The material sequenced was peripheral blood. These receptors all come from a woman in her fifties or sixties with COVID-19, enrolled during active disease. The CDR3 runs from the conserved cysteine through the conserved F or W. Fields, in order: clone size, J gene, D gene, V gene, CDR3 DNA, CDR3 protein. The D gene is left open where the match is weak. Some rows mark clone size as missing; the rest say once, few, many or name a class of expanded clone.

clone_size: -
j_call: TRBJ2-1
d_call: TRBD2
v_call: TRBV14
cdr3_nt: TGTGCCAGCAGCCAAGACTCCAGCGGGAGGGCGAATGAGCAGTTCTTC
cdr3_aa: CASSQDSSGRANEQFF

clone_size: -
j_call: TRBJ2-1
d_call: TRBD2
v_call: TRBV9
cdr3_nt: TGTGCCAGCAGCCTCTACGGGAGGAGCTCCTACAATGAGCAGTTCTTC
cdr3_aa: CASSLYGRSSYNEQFF

clone_size: -
j_call: TRBJ2-1
d_call: TRBD2
v_call: TRBV7-9
cdr3_nt: TGTGCCAGCAGCTCCAAGACTAGCGGAGAGCAAAACTCCTACAATGAGCAGTTCTTC
cdr3_aa: CASSSKTSGEQNSYNEQFF

clone_size: -
j_call: TRBJ1-1
d_call: TRBD1
v_call: TRBV7-9
cdr3_nt: TGTGCCAGCAGACACCATGGACAGGGTAGTACTGAAGCTTTCTTT
cdr3_aa: CASRHHGQGSTEAFF

clone_size: -
j_call: TRBJ2-3
d_call: -
v_call: TRBV5-8
cdr3_nt: TGTGCCAGCAGCTTCGGACAGTATAACACAGATACGCAGTATTTT
cdr3_aa: CASSFGQYNTDTQYF

clone_size: -
j_call: TRBJ1-5
d_call: TRBD1
v_call: TRBV28
cdr3_nt: TGTGCCAGCAGTTCGACAGGGGGTAGGAATCAGCCCCAGCATTTT
cdr3_aa: CASSSTGGRNQPQHF

clone_size: -
j_call: TRBJ2-7
d_call: -
v_call: TRBV2
cdr3_nt: TGTGCCACCACTCGGGTTTTTGACGAGCAGTACTTC
cdr3_aa: CATTRVFDEQYF

clone_size: once
j_call: TRBJ1-1
d_call: -
v_call: TRBV12-3/TRBV12-4
cdr3_nt: TGTGCCAGCAGGGTGGGACAGAACACTGAAGCTTTCTTT
cdr3_aa: CASRVGQNTEAFF

clone_size: -
j_call: TRBJ1-4
d_call: -
v_call: TRBV6-5
cdr3_nt: TGTGCCAGCACCACGGGGACTAATGAAAAACTGTTTTTT
cdr3_aa: CASTTGTNEKLFF

clone_size: -
j_call: TRBJ1-1
d_call: -
v_call: TRBV5-1
cdr3_nt: TGCGCCAGCAGCTTAGTGGGGGCGAACACTGAAGCTTTCTTT
cdr3_aa: CASSLVGANTEAFF

clone_size: -
j_call: TRBJ1-6
d_call: -
v_call: TRBV20-1
cdr3_nt: TGCAGTGCTAGTGACCCTAAAAAACCGCGAAATAATTCACCCCTCCACTTT
cdr3_aa: CSASDPKKPRNNSPLHF

clone_size: -
j_call: TRBJ2-7
d_call: TRBD1
v_call: TRBV19
cdr3_nt: TGTGCCAGTACGAGCGCGGGACAGGGGGCCTCCTACGAGCAGTACTTC
cdr3_aa: CASTSAGQGASYEQYF

clone_size: -
j_call: TRBJ2-7
d_call: TRBD2
v_call: TRBV14
cdr3_nt: TGTGCCAGCAGCCCGGGACTAGCGGGACCCAGCTCCTACGAGCAGTACTTC
cdr3_aa: CASSPGLAGPSSYEQYF

clone_size: once
j_call: TRBJ2-3
d_call: TRBD2
v_call: TRBV5-1
cdr3_nt: TGCGCCAGCAGCTTCGCAGGGAGGGCAGATACGCAGTATTTT
cdr3_aa: CASSFAGRADTQYF

clone_size: -
j_call: TRBJ1-5
d_call: -
v_call: TRBV27
cdr3_nt: TGTGCCAGCAGGCCGCGGACAGTCAATCAGCCCCAGCATTTT
cdr3_aa: CASRPRTVNQPQHF

clone_size: once
j_call: TRBJ2-1
d_call: TRBD2
v_call: TRBV6-5
cdr3_nt: TGTGCCAGCAGTTCGGGACTAGCGGGTTACAATGAGCAGTTCTTC
cdr3_aa: CASSSGLAGYNEQFF

clone_size: -
j_call: TRBJ2-7
d_call: TRBD2
v_call: TRBV27
cdr3_nt: TGTGCCAGCAGTTCCCTTAGCGGGAGCAGCTACGAGCAGTACTTC
cdr3_aa: CASSSLSGSSYEQYF

clone_size: few
j_call: TRBJ2-1
d_call: -
v_call: TRBV7-9
cdr3_nt: TGTGCCAGCAGCTTGGCAGGGACTAATGAGCAGTTCTTC
cdr3_aa: CASSLAGTNEQFF

clone_size: -
j_call: TRBJ2-5
d_call: TRBD2
v_call: TRBV6-5
cdr3_nt: TGTGCCAGCAGTTACGAATCTAGCGGGAGTGAGACCCAGTACTTC
cdr3_aa: CASSYESSGSETQYF

clone_size: few
j_call: TRBJ1-1
d_call: TRBD1
v_call: TRBV10-3
cdr3_nt: TGTGCCATCGTCAAGGAGGGACAGGTCCCTGAGGCTTTCTTT
cdr3_aa: CAIVKEGQVPEAFF

clone_size: -
j_call: TRBJ2-1
d_call: TRBD2
v_call: TRBV6-5
cdr3_nt: TGTGCCAGCAGCCCCGGGACTAGCAACGGTGAGCAGTTCTTC
cdr3_aa: CASSPGTSNGEQFF

clone_size: -
j_call: TRBJ1-1
d_call: -
v_call: TRBV7-3
cdr3_nt: TGTGCCAGCAGCTTAACAGGGCGGGGGACTGAAGCTTTCTTT
cdr3_aa: CASSLTGRGTEAFF

clone_size: -
j_call: TRBJ1-1
d_call: -
v_call: TRBV27
cdr3_nt: TGTGCCAGCAGTTTAGGGGGCTTCACTGAAGCTTTCTTT
cdr3_aa: CASSLGGFTEAFF

clone_size: -
j_call: TRBJ2-1
d_call: -
v_call: TRBV20-1
cdr3_nt: TGCAGTGCTAGTGATTCTAGCGCTTACAATGAGCAGTTCTTC
cdr3_aa: CSASDSSAYNEQFF

clone_size: -
j_call: TRBJ1-5
d_call: TRBD1
v_call: TRBV15
cdr3_nt: TGTGCCACCACCGAGGACAGGTTGGGGAATCAGCCCCAGCATTTT
cdr3_aa: CATTEDRLGNQPQHF

clone_size: -
j_call: TRBJ2-7
d_call: TRBD1
v_call: TRBV4-1
cdr3_nt: TGCGCCAGCAGCCAAGAAACAGGGGGCTTCTCTTACGAGCAGTACTTC
cdr3_aa: CASSQETGGFSYEQYF

clone_size: -
j_call: TRBJ2-7
d_call: TRBD2
v_call: TRBV3-1/TRBV3-2
cdr3_nt: TGTGCCAGCAGCCAAGATTTGCGGGAGGGGTGGGAGCAGTACTTC
cdr3_aa: CASSQDLREGWEQYF

clone_size: once
j_call: TRBJ1-2
d_call: -
v_call: TRBV20-1
cdr3_nt: TGCAGTGCTGGACAGTTGAGCTACACCTTC
cdr3_aa: CSAGQLSYTF

clone_size: -
j_call: TRBJ1-5
d_call: TRBD1
v_call: TRBV10-3
cdr3_nt: TGTGCCATCAGTGAGTCGAGGGGACAGGGCAATCAGCCCCAGCATTTT
cdr3_aa: CAISESRGQGNQPQHF

clone_size: -
j_call: TRBJ1-3
d_call: TRBD1
v_call: TRBV4-2
cdr3_nt: TGTGCCAGCAGCCGGACAGGGACTGGAAACACCATATATTTT
cdr3_aa: CASSRTGTGNTIYF

clone_size: -
j_call: TRBJ2-7
d_call: TRBD2
v_call: TRBV27
cdr3_nt: TGTGCCAGCAGCTCCCGACTAGCGGGAGTCCACGAGCAGTACTTC
cdr3_aa: CASSSRLAGVHEQYF

clone_size: -
j_call: TRBJ2-7
d_call: TRBD2
v_call: TRBV19
cdr3_nt: TGTGCCAGTAGTATTAGCCCTAGCGGGGACTACGAGCAGTACTTC
cdr3_aa: CASSISPSGDYEQYF

clone_size: -
j_call: TRBJ1-1
d_call: -
v_call: TRBV6-5
cdr3_nt: TGTGCCAGCGGAGAGGGAGGGCGGGACACTGAAGCTTTCTTT
cdr3_aa: CASGEGGRDTEAFF

clone_size: -
j_call: TRBJ2-1
d_call: TRBD1
v_call: TRBV19
cdr3_nt: TGTGCCAGTAGTATAGAGGACAGGGTGTTCCGTGAGCAGTTCTTC
cdr3_aa: CASSIEDRVFREQFF

clone_size: -
j_call: TRBJ1-1
d_call: -
v_call: TRBV9
cdr3_nt: TGTGCCAGCAGCGTAGACGGTCGGAACACTGAAGCTTTCTTT
cdr3_aa: CASSVDGRNTEAFF

clone_size: -
j_call: TRBJ2-1
d_call: -
v_call: TRBV4-2
cdr3_nt: TGTGCCAGCAGCCAAGTGCGGGCGTCCTACAATGAGCAGTTCTTC
cdr3_aa: CASSQVRASYNEQFF

clone_size: -
j_call: TRBJ2-4
d_call: TRBD1
v_call: TRBV4-1
cdr3_nt: TGCGCCAGCAGCCGGGGACAGGTACTAGCCAAAAACATTCAGTACTTC
cdr3_aa: CASSRGQVLAKNIQYF